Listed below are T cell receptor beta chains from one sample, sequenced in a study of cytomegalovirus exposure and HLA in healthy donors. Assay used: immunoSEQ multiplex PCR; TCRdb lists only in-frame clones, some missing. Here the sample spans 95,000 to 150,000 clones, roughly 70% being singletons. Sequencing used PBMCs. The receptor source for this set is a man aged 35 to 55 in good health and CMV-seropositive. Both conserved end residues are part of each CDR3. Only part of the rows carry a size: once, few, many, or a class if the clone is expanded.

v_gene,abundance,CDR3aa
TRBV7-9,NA,CASGQGGEKLFF
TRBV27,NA,CASSSGGPGYEQYF
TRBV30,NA,CAWSGGTGNEKLFF
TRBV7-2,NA,CASSSNRDRAYGYTF
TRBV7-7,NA,CASSLVFAGGEETQYF
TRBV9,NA,CASSASREYRRELFF
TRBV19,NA,CASSIRSAENTDTQYF
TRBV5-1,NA,CASSVTGSSYEQYF
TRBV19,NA,CASLTANYGYTF
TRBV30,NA,CAWDAAPGTGGSYNEQFF
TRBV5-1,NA,CASSPGTSRETQYF
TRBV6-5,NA,CASRYLRDGEKLFF
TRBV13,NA,CASRPTGTSGYNEQFF
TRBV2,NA,CASVELEAFF
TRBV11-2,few,CASSLEVRTTDTQYF
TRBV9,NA,CASSVAGRTEAFF
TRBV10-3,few,CAIRGQDSPLHF
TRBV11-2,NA,CASSPRSGSGNEQFF
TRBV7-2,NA,CASSLASTAGAFF
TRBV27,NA,CASSARGGYGNTIYF
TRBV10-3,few,CASGQENQPQHF
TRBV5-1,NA,CASQPPPAGSSYNEQFF
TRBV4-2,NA,CASSQAGTASSQQYF
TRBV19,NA,CASRRRARNTGELFF